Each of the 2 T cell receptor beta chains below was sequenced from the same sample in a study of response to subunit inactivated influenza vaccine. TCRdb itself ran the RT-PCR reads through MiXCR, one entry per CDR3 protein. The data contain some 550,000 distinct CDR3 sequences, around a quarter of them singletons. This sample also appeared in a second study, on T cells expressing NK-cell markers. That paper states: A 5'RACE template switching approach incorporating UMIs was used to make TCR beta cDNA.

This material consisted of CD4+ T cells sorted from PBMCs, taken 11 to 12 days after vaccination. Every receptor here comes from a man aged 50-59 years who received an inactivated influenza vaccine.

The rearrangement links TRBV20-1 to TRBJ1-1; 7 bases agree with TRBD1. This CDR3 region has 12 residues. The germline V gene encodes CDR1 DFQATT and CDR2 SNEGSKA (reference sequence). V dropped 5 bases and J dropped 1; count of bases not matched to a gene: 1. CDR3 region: CSAGDRNTEAFF. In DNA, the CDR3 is TGCAGTGCTGGGGACAGGAACACTGAAGCTTTCTTT.

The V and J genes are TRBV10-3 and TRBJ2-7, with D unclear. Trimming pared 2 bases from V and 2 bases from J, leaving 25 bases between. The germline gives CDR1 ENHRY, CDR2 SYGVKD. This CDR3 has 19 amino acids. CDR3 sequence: CAISEGVRRYPPTPYEQYF. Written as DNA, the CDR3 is TGTGCCATCAGTGAGGGTGTCCGCCGATACCCCCCCACGCCCTACGAGCAGTACTTC.